Here is one TCR beta chain with its context. The sample originates from a study of OX40 agonist ivuxolimab in advanced cancers. The overall study: The study reported partial responses in three patients: one hepatocellular carcinoma, two cutaneous melanoma.

The V and J ends lost 5 bases and 3 bases respectively, with 6 bases between them. Germline loops: CDR1 KGHSH, CDR2 LQKENI. This CDR3 is 12 amino acids long. Some clones are missing from TCRdb's copy, which holds only in-frame ones; the method was immunoSEQ multiplex PCR. The sample yields 80,000 to 90,000 clones, around four fifths seen once. The V gene is TRBV18, the J gene TRBJ2-3; D is unresolved. The receptor's source is an adult with an advanced solid tumor such as melanoma, head and neck, liver or kidney cancer. The sample was CD4+ or CD8+ T cells sorted from blood, taken in a trial of the OX40 agonist ivuxolimab. CDR3 in DNA: TGTGCCAGCTCAGACCAAACAGATACGCAGTATTTT. This translates into CASSDQTDTQYF.